The 2 T cell receptor beta chains below were found in one sample sequenced in a study of blood T cell repertoires in COVID-19. Some clones are missing from TCRdb's copy, which holds only in-frame ones; the method was immunoSEQ multiplex PCR. The repertoire holds just over 250,000 clones, with 80% to 90% as singletons. The sample was peripheral blood. Receptors were obtained from a woman aged 50 to 60 with acute or convalescent COVID-19.

V usage is TRBV19 and J usage is TRBJ2-1; maybe TRBD2 (5 bases). CDR3 size: 13 residues. Germline values: CDR1 LNHDA, CDR2 SQIVND (reference sequence). V was cut by 5 bases and J by 10 bases, with 15 bases left in between. The DNA for the CDR3 is TGTGCCAGTAGTTCCCAGCGGAGGAGGGAGCAGTTCTTC. Residues: CASSSQRRREQFF.

This clone is a singleton in its sample. This chain uses TRBV28 with TRBJ2-3; D is undetermined. The CDR3 runs 12 residues. The V end lost 4 bases, the J end lost 3 bases, and 5 bases lay between the germline ends. Germline CDR1 is MDHEN and CDR2 is SYDVKM. The CDR3 DNA follows: TGTGCCAGCAGTTCCGGTACAGATACGCAGTATTTT. It codes for CASSSGTDTQYF.